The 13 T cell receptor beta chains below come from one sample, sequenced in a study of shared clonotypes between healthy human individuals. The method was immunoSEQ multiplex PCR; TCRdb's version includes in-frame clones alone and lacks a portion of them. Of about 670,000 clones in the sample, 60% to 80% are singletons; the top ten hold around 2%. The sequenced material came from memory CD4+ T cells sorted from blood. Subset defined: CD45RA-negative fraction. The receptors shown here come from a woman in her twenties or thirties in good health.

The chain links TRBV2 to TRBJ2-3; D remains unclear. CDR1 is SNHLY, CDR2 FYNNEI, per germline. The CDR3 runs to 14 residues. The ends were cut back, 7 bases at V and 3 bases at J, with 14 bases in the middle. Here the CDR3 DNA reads TGTGCCAGCAAATCCCCGCTAGTTACAGATACGCAGTATTTT. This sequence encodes CASKSPLVTDTQYF.

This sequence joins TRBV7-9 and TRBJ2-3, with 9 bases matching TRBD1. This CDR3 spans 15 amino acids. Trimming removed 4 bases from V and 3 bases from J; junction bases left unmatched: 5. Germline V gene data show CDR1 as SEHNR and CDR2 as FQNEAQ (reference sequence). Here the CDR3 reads CASSWGQGWTDTQYF. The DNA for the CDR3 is TGTGCCAGCAGCTGGGGACAGGGTTGGACAGATACGCAGTATTTT.

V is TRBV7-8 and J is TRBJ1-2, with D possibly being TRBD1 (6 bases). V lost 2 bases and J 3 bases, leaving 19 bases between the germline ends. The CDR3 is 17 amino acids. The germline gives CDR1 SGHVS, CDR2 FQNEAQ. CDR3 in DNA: TGTGCCAGCAGCTTACTGGGGGGGCGAAAGGCTTACTATGGCTACACCTTC. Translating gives CASSLLGGRKAYYGYTF.

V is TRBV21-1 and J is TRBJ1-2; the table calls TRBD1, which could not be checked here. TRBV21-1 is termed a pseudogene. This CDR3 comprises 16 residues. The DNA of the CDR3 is TGTGCCAGCAGCAAAGGAGGGACAGGTTCCGTCTATGGCTACACCTTC. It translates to CASSKGGTGSVYGYTF.

In DNA, the CDR3 is TGTGCCAGCAGCCTCCGGACGCGGGGATCCTACGAGCAGTACTTC. Protein sequence: CASSLRTRGSYEQYF. This sequence joins TRBV7-9 and TRBJ2-7, with a tentative D call TRBD2 (6 bases). The CDR3 extends over 15 amino acids. V dropped 5 bases and J dropped 1 base, with 15 bases sitting between them. The germline CDR1 and CDR2 sequences are SEHNR and FQNEAQ (reference sequence).

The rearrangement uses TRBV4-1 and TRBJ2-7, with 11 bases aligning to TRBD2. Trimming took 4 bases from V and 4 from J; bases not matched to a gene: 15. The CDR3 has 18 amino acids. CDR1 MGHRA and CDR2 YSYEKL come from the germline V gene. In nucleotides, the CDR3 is TGCGCCAGCAGCCGAGGTCCTTTTGGCGGGACTAGCGGATACGAGCAGTACTTC. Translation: CASSRGPFGGTSGYEQYF.

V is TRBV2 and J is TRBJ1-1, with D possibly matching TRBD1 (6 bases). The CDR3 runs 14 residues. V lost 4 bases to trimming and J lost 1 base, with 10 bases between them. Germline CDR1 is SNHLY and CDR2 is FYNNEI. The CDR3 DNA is TGTGCCAGCAGTGGTGAGGGGGAGAACACTGAAGCTTTCTTT. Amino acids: CASSGEGENTEAFF.

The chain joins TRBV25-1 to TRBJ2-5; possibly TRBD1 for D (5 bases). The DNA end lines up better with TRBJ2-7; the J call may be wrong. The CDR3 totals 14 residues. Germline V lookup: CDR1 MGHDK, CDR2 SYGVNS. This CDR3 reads CASSDTKGSYEQYF. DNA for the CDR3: TGTGCCAGCAGTGACACCAAGGGGTCCTACGAGCAGTACTTC.

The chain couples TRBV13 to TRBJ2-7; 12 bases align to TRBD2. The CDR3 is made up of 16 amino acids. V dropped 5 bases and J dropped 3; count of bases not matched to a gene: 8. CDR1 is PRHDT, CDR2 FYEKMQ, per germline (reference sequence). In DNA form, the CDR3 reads TGTGCCAGCAGCGAAACCCGACTAGCGGGAGACTACGAGCAGTACTTC. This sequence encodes CASSETRLAGDYEQYF.

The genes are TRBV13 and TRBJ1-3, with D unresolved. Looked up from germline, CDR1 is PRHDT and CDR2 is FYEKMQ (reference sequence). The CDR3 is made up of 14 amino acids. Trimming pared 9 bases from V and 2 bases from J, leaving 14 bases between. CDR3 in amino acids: CASRQDGTGNTIYF. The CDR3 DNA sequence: TGTGCCAGTCGTCAAGACGGCACTGGAAACACCATATATTTT.

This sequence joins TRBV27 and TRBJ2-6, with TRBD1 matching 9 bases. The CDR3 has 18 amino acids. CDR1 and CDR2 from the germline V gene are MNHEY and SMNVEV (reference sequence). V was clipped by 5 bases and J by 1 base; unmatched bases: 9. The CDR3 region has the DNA TGTGCCAGCAGTAACCGGGACAGGGTTCTGTCTGGGGCCAACGTCCTGACTTTC. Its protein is CASSNRDRVLSGANVLTF.

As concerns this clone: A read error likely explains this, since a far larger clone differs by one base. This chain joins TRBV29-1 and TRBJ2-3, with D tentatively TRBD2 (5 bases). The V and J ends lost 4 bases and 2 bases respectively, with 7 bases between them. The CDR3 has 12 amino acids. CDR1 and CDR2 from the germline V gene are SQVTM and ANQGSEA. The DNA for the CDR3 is TGCAGCGTTGCCGGGGACACAGATACGCAGTATTTT. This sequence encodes CSVAGDTDTQYF.

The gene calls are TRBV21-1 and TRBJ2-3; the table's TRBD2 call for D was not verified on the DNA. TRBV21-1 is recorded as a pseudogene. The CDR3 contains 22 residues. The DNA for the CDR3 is TGTGCCAGCAGCGAAAAAGGGCCCGGACCAGGGCTACAGGGACGGGAGGACGATACGCAGTATTTT. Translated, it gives CASSEKGPGPGLQGREDDTQYF.